This T cell receptor (beta chain) stems from a study of CD8 T cells in ankylosing spondylitis. Whole-study findings and limits: Disease-linked clones bore a CD8+ phenotype, appearing relatively rarely in peripheral blood. In the blood and synovial fluid of reactive arthritis, some motif variants had been previously reported.

V lost 1 base, J lost 4 bases, and 12 bases lay in between. The CDR3 has 15 amino acids. The germline CDR1 and CDR2 sequences are SEHNR and FQNEAQ (reference sequence). Using its own MiXCR run on the 5' RACE reads, TCRdb lists one record per CDR3 protein. The sample consists of 250,000 to 400,000 distinct CDR3 sequences, around 10% of them appearing once. There are many counts of this clonotype. Its antigen is still unknown. The rearrangement joins TRBV7-9 to TRBJ2-3; D gene uncertain. Sequenced input: blood, either unsorted or a sorted T cell fraction (not recorded which). The clonotype was recovered from a female donor with ankylosing spondylitis or in good health (not recorded which). CDR3 sequence reads: CASSLVGRRADTQYF. CDR3 coding DNA: TGTGCCAGCAGCTTAGTAGGCAGGAGAGCAGATACGCAGTATTTT.